A selection of T cell receptor beta chains follows, all from one sample in a study of blood T cell repertoires in COVID-19. TCRdb's table, derived via immunoSEQ multiplex PCR, lists solely in-frame clones and lacks some. This table has about 99,000 clones, more than 80% appearing once. The sample comprised peripheral blood. The receptors originated from a man in his sixties with acute or convalescent COVID-19. CDR3s include the opening cysteine and the closing phenylalanine or tryptophan. Fields, in order: D gene, clone size, V gene, J gene, CDR3 protein, CDR3 DNA. A D gene is named only where the DNA matches it firmly. Clone size, where shown, is once, few, many, or a class for clones that have expanded.

NA	NA	TRBV7-8	TRBJ1-1	CASSLVVGSTEAFF	TGTGCCAGCAGCTTAGTGGTGGGCAGCACGGAAGCTTTCTTT
TRBD1	NA	TRBV18	TRBJ1-5	CASSPWPQGVGNQPQHF	TGTGCCAGCTCACCTTGGCCACAGGGGGTCGGCAATCAGCCCCAGCATTTT
NA	NA	TRBV6-5	TRBJ2-1	CASRPPGNNEQFF	TGTGCCAGCAGGCCCCCAGGGAACAATGAGCAGTTCTTC
NA	NA	TRBV7-6	TRBJ2-5	CASSLVVEQETQYF	TGTGCCAGCAGCTTAGTTGTAGAACAAGAGACCCAGTACTTC
TRBD2	once	TRBV5-4	TRBJ2-1	CASSSSGRISNEQFF	TGTGCCAGCAGCTCTAGCGGGAGGATCTCCAATGAGCAGTTCTTC
TRBD1	NA	TRBV18	TRBJ1-1	CASSPPTGGLNTEAFF	TGTGCCAGCTCACCACCGACAGGGGGCTTGAACACTGAAGCTTTCTTT
NA	once	TRBV28	TRBJ1-1	CASTPASWGGTEAFF	TGTGCCAGCACCCCTGCGAGTTGGGGGGGCACTGAAGCTTTCTTT
TRBD1	NA	TRBV18	TRBJ1-6	CASSRVTGGFSPLHF	TGTGCCAGCTCTCGGGTGACAGGGGGATTTTCACCCCTCCACTTT
TRBD1	NA	TRBV5-1	TRBJ1-1	CASSLALGDRGKAFF	TGCGCCAGCAGCTTGGCTTTGGGGGACAGGGGGAAAGCTTTCTTT
TRBD1	NA	TRBV19	TRBJ1-5	CASSIGDRGFQPQHF	TGTGCCAGTAGTATAGGGGACAGGGGGTTTCAGCCCCAGCATTTT
NA	NA	TRBV27	TRBJ1-1	CASGTVNTEAFF	TGTGCCAGCGGGACTGTGAACACTGAAGCTTTCTTT
TRBD2	NA	TRBV5-4	TRBJ2-2	CAGGREWDTGELFF	TGTGCCGGCGGGCGGGAGTGGGACACCGGGGAGCTGTTTTTT
TRBD2	NA	TRBV5-1	TRBJ2-3	CASSFGTSRSSTDTQYF	TGCGCCAGCAGCTTCGGGACTAGTAGGTCTAGCACAGATACGCAGTATTTT
TRBD1	NA	TRBV5-1	TRBJ2-7	CASSSRDRGPYEQYF	TGCGCCAGCAGCTCCCGGGACAGGGGACCCTACGAGCAGTACTTC
NA	NA	TRBV5-8	TRBJ2-6	CASSFEGSGANVLTF	TGTGCCAGCAGCTTTGAGGGCTCTGGGGCCAACGTCCTGACTTTC
NA	NA	TRBV5-1	TRBJ1-1	CASSLMNRVGTEAFF	TGCGCCAGCAGCTTGATGAACAGGGTGGGCACTGAAGCTTTCTTT
TRBD1	NA	TRBV28	TRBJ1-4	CASSPGGFITNEKLFF	TGTGCCAGCAGTCCAGGGGGCTTCATCACTAATGAAAAACTGTTTTTT
TRBD1	NA	TRBV6-1	TRBJ2-6	CASSAVGGTGANVLTF	TGTGCCAGCAGTGCTGTAGGGGGCACTGGGGCCAACGTCCTGACTTTC
TRBD1	NA	TRBV10-3	TRBJ2-1	CAISPHRTGVVEQFF	TGTGCCATCAGCCCCCACAGGACAGGGGTGGTTGAGCAGTTCTTC
TRBD1	NA	TRBV2	TRBJ2-3	CASSGTGGTDTQYF	TGTGCCAGCAGTGGTACAGGGGGAACAGATACGCAGTATTTT
NA	once	TRBV5-1	TRBJ1-6	CASSLLTANSPLHF	TGCGCCAGCAGCTTGTTGACAGCAAATTCACCCCTCCACTTT
NA	NA	TRBV6-5	TRBJ2-1	CASSWGRGSYNEQFF	TGTGCCAGCAGCTGGGGGCGCGGTTCCTACAATGAGCAGTTCTTC
NA	NA	TRBV4-2	TRBJ2-7	CASSQDKGGGYEQYF	TGTGCCAGCAGCCAAGATAAGGGAGGAGGTTACGAGCAGTACTTC
TRBD2	NA	TRBV29-1	TRBJ2-1	CSVDRASGTYNEQFF	TGCAGCGTTGATCGGGCTAGCGGAACATACAATGAGCAGTTCTTC
NA	few	TRBV5-1	TRBJ2-3	CASSLDPSTDTQYF	TGCGCCAGCAGCTTGGATCCTAGCACAGATACGCAGTATTTT
TRBD1	NA	TRBV6-5	TRBJ2-1	CASSYVRDRVNEQFF	TGTGCCAGCAGTTACGTCCGGGACAGGGTCAATGAGCAGTTCTTC
NA	NA	TRBV28	TRBJ1-5	CASSLRGSPPPQHF	TGTGCCAGCAGTTTAAGGGGCAGCCCCCCGCCCCAGCATTTT
TRBD1	once	TRBV27	TRBJ2-7	CASSWDRGPYEQYF	TGTGCCAGCAGTTGGGACAGGGGACCCTACGAGCAGTACTTC
TRBD2	NA	TRBV19	TRBJ2-7	CASSRTSGIYEQYF	TGTGCCAGTAGTCGGACTAGCGGGATATACGAGCAGTACTTC
TRBD1	NA	TRBV27	TRBJ1-2	CASSKVDREGGYTF	TGTGCCAGCAGTAAGGTGGACAGGGAGGGCGGCTACACCTTC
TRBD2	NA	TRBV19	TRBJ2-1	CASSIDRNGRGDNEQFF	TGTGCCAGTAGTATAGATCGAAACGGGAGGGGTGACAATGAGCAGTTCTTC
TRBD1	NA	TRBV20-1	TRBJ1-1	CSASHPGQGALYTEAFF	TGCAGTGCTAGTCACCCGGGACAGGGGGCTCTTTACACTGAAGCTTTCTTT
TRBD1	few	TRBV29-1	TRBJ2-7	CSGTGNSGEQYF	TGCAGCGGGACAGGGAATTCGGGCGAGCAGTACTTC
NA	few	TRBV6-5	TRBJ1-5	CASRDMSNQPQHF	TGTGCCAGCAGGGACATGAGCAATCAGCCCCAGCATTTT
NA	many	TRBV21-1	TRBJ2-2	CASSKRPGGPVTGELFF	TGTGCCAGCAGCAAACGCCCCGGAGGGCCGGTCACCGGGGAGCTGTTTTTT
NA	NA	TRBV6-5	TRBJ1-5	CASSYSTEHRGPQHF	TGTGCCAGCAGTTACTCGACGGAACACCGGGGGCCCCAGCATTTT
TRBD2	NA	TRBV5-4	TRBJ2-5	CASSSRRTSGRGETQYF	TGTGCCAGCAGCTCACGTAGAACTAGCGGGAGAGGAGAGACCCAGTACTTC
TRBD2	few	TRBV7-2	TRBJ2-2	CASSRSGMGPGELFF	TGTGCCAGCAGCCGTAGCGGGATGGGCCCCGGGGAGCTGTTTTTT
NA	NA	TRBV29-1	TRBJ1-1	CSVESGQGTEAFF	TGCAGCGTTGAATCCGGGCAGGGCACTGAAGCTTTCTTT
NA	once	TRBV3-1/TRBV3-2	TRBJ1-1	CASSQGNQAFTEAFF	TGTGCCAGCAGCCAAGGTAATCAGGCTTTCACTGAAGCTTTCTTT
NA	NA	TRBV30	TRBJ1-3	CAWSEGDSGNTIYF	TGTGCCTGGAGTGAGGGGGACTCTGGAAACACCATATATTTT
TRBD2	NA	TRBV27	TRBJ2-5	CASSLGASGSYETQYF	TGTGCCAGCAGTTTAGGGGCTAGCGGGAGTTACGAGACCCAGTACTTC